This entry lists 2 T cell receptor beta chains sequenced from one sample in a study of shared T cell receptors in the human thymus. Profiled with immunoSEQ multiplex PCR; TCRdb holds only in-frame clones, not every one. This sample has 65,000 to 70,000 clones, with 90% to 95% found just once. The material sequenced was thymocytes. These receptors were obtained from a human donor.

This clone was seen a single time. The chain joins TRBV5-1 to TRBJ2-2; 9 bases align to TRBD2. This CDR3 contains 15 residues. CDR1 and CDR2 from the germline V gene are SGHRS and YFSETQ. After removal of 2 bases from V and 2 bases from J, the junction contained 1 base not matched to a gene. CDR3 nucleotide sequence: TGCGCCAGCAGCTTAGGGACTAGCAACACCGGGGAGCTGTTTTTT. Translating gives CASSLGTSNTGELFF.

Note on this clone: One end of the junction is discordant with germline, which a read error may explain. CDR3 nucleotides: TGCAGCGTCGAAGGACACCCGAGCTCCTACAATGAGCAGTTCTTC. Translated: CSVEGHPSSYNEQFF. V gene TRBV29-1 combines with J gene TRBJ2-1; TRBD1 is a possible D gene (5 bases). Germline V gene data show CDR1 as SQVTM and CDR2 as ANQGSEA. There are 15 residues in the CDR3.